This section outlines one TCR beta chain sequence together with its context. This sample was taken from a study of T cells in Graves' hyperthyroidism and ophthalmopathy. Study overall: At initial diagnosis, before any treatment had begun, peripheral blood was obtained.

Amplification of TCR beta CDR3 regions used RNA as the template. HTBI primers were the set used in a first-round RT-PCR of the TCR CDR3. TCRdb independently ran MiXCR on the multiplex PCR reads; one entry per CDR3 protein. The sample shows 400,000 to 600,000 distinct CDR3 sequences, under 25% of them seen only once. Diagnosing involved the use of clinical symptoms, serum thyroxine and TRAb, thyroid ultrasound and orbital computed tomography. Looked up from germline, CDR1 is SGHAT and CDR2 is FQDESV (reference sequence). This CDR3 has 16 amino acids. Trimming shortened V by 3 bases and J by 4 bases, and 15 bases separated the two germline ends.

This TCR came from a man between 18 and 35 years old with Graves' hyperthyroidism. The sample taken for sequencing was blood. V is TRBV11-1 and J is TRBJ2-2; no definite D call. The CDR3 here is CASSLGDQFFTGELFF. CDR3 coding DNA: TGTGCCAGCAGCTTGGGCGATCAGTTTTTCACCGGGGAGCTGTTTTTT. Full variable domain (outside the CDR3, taken from reference TRBV11-1 and TRBJ2-2): EAEVAQSPRYKITEKSQAVAFWCDPISGHATLYWYRQILGQGPELLVQFQDESVVDDSQLPKDRFSAERLKGVDSTLKIQPAELGDSAMYLCASSLGDQFFTGELFFGEGSRLTVL.